Sequencing of this T cell receptor beta chain was carried out in a study of blood T cell repertoires in COVID-19. Study background: The United States, Italy and Spain supplied acute and convalescent COVID-19 samples. From T cells, B-cell-depleted T cells, or PBMCs came the material, which was cDNA or gDNA.

Two consecutive negative NP/OP PCR tests, clearance, or resolved symptoms defined Cohort 3 recovery. Per the original methods: Reference gene primer amplification in the assay estimated nucleated cell counts. TCRdb's table, derived via immunoSEQ multiplex PCR, lists solely in-frame clones and lacks some. Clone size and V and J calls were adopted from that table, with D and trimming inferred from the DNA. The table lists nearly 250,000 clones, 86% of them singletons. V was pared by 5 bases and J by 9 bases, with 7 bases of the junction left unmatched. The CDR3 is 13 amino acids. The V gene's germline CDR1 is PRHDT and CDR2 FYEKMQ (reference sequence).

The sequence derives from a woman in her 50s who had recovered from COVID-19. The chain employs TRBV13 and TRBJ2-1, with 7 nucleotides matching TRBD1. Sequences were obtained from PBMCs or T cells enriched from blood (not recorded which). The CDR3 DNA is TGTGCCAGCAGCGGGACAGTCATCATTGAGCAGTTCTTC. This encodes CASSGTVIIEQFF.